The following is a TCR beta chain sequence with its context. What it binds is not known. Primers used in a second PCR of roughly 6 to 11 cycles were a sample-barcoded 5' primer and a J-beta primer mix. TCRdb re-derived calls from the 5' RACE reads in MiXCR, one entry per CDR3 protein. The repertoire consists of 780,000 or so distinct CDR3 sequences, with roughly 50% occurring once and the leading ten covering about 26%. These data originate in a study of blood T cells in healthy people across ages. The CDR3 is made up of 18 amino acids. V was trimmed by 4 bases and J by 5 bases, leaving 26 bases between them. The study, taken as a whole, reports: There were more naive CD4+ cells and higher diversity in long-lived donors than in aged donors.

The material sequenced was blood. This clonotype originated in a man between 35 and 55 years old in good health. The gene calls are TRBV12-3 or TRBV12-4 and TRBJ1-2; D not certain. CDR3 coding DNA: TGTGCCAGCAGTTCGCACCGGGTTTGGCGGGGTATTGGGTATGGCTACACCTTC. Amino acids: CASSSHRVWRGIGYGYTF.